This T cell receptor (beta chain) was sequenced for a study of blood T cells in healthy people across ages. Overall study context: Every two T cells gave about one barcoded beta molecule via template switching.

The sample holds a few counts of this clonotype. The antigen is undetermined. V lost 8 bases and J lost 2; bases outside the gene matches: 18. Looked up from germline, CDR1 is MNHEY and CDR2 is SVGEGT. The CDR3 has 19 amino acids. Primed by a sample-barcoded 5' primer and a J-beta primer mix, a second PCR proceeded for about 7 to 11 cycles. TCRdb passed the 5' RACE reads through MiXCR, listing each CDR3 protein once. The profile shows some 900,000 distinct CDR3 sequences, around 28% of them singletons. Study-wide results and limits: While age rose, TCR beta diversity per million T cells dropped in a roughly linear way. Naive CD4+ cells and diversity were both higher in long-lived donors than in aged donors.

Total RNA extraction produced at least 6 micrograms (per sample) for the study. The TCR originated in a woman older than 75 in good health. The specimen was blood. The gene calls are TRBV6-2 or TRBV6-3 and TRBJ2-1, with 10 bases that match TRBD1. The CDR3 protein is CASAPRRTGGIGPYNEQFF. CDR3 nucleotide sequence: TGTGCCAGCGCGCCAAGACGGACAGGGGGAATAGGGCCCTACAATGAGCAGTTCTTC.